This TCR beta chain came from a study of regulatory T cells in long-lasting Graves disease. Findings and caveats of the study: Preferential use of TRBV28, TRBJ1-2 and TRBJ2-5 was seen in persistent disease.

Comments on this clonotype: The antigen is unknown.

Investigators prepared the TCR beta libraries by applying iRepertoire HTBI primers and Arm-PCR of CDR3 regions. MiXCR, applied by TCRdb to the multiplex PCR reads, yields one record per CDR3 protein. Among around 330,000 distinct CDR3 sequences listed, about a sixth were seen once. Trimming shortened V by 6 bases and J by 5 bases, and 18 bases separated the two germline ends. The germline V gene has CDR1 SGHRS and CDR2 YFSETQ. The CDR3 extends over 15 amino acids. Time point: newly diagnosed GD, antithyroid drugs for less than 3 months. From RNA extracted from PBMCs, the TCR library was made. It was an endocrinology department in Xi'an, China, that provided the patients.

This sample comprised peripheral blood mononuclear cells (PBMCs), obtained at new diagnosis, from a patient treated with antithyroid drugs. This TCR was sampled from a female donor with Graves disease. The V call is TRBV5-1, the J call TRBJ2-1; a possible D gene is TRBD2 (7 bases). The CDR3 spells CASTAGASFDNEQFF. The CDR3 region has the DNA TGCGCCAGCACCGCGGGGGCTAGCTTCGACAATGAGCAGTTCTTC.